This TCR beta chain is from a study of CD8 T cells in Susac syndrome. V was clipped by 4 bases and J by 5 bases, with 18 bases between them. The CDR3 runs to 14 residues. From germline, CDR1 is GTSNPN and CDR2 SVGIG (reference sequence). The authors reverse transcribed roughly 0.5 to 1 ug RNA with random hexamers. TCRdb passed the immunoSEQ multiplex PCR reads through MiXCR, listing each CDR3 protein once. The sample shows 180,000 or so distinct CDR3 sequences, approximately 94% of them seen only once. The chain joins TRBV30 to TRBJ2-7; TRBD1 or TRBD2 may be the D gene (5 bases each). Sample: CD4+ T cells from PBMCs. The origin of this receptor is a human donor in good health. As DNA, the CDR3 is TGTGCCTGGACACCTCAGAGGTGGGGGAACGAGCAGTACTTC. The encoded protein is CAWTPQRWGNEQYF.